The 3 T cell receptor beta chains below come from one sample, sequenced in a study of T cell responses to AZD1222 COVID-19 vaccine. Data came from immunoSEQ multiplex PCR; TCRdb stores just in-frame clones and leaves some out. In the table there are some 67,000 clones, under 90% of which are singletons. Source: peripheral blood, taken 28 days after the second AZD1222 dose. All receptors come from an adult who received the AZD1222 COVID-19 vaccine.

The gene calls are TRBV5-6 and TRBJ2-2; TRBD2 agrees at 9 bases. Germline CDR1 and CDR2: SGHDT and YYEEEE. This CDR3 comprises 17 residues. V lost 7 bases to trimming and J lost 6 bases; unmatched junction nucleotides: 16. The CDR3: CASRWPRGRGGSGELFF. CDR3 nucleotides: TGTGCCAGCCGCTGGCCGCGGGGGCGGGGGGGTTCCGGGGAGCTGTTTTTT.

This clone was counted once. V is TRBV20-1 and J is TRBJ2-3, with D uncertain. From germline, CDR1 is DFQATT and CDR2 SNEGSKA (reference sequence). V was pared by 3 bases and J by 6 bases, with 13 bases between. The CDR3 has 13 residues. CDR3 residues: CSASGSAADTQYF. The CDR3 DNA reads TGCAGTGCTAGTGGTTCGGCGGCGGATACGCAGTATTTT.

J is TRBJ2-4 and V is TRBV3-1 (or the pseudogene TRBV3-2); D not certain. Per germline, CDR1 LGHDT and CDR2 YNNKEL (reference sequence). This CDR3 contains 17 residues. Trimming took 1 base from V and 2 from J, leaving 15 bases between them. CDR3 nucleotides: TGTGCCAGCAGCCAAGTCCCCGCTCTAAGGACCAAAAACATTCAGTACTTC. Its protein is CASSQVPALRTKNIQYF.